These T cell receptor beta chains were read from a single sample in a study of blood T cell repertoires in COVID-19. Assay: immunoSEQ multiplex PCR; the TCRdb copy retains only in-frame clones and omits some. The sample lists 300,000 to 450,000 clones; 85% were seen once. Sequenced sample: peripheral blood. These receptors came from a woman between 18 and 29 years old with acute or convalescent COVID-19. CDR3s include the opening cysteine and the closing phenylalanine or tryptophan. Each record gives: V gene, D gene, CDR3 length, J gene, clone size, CDR3 DNA, CDR3 protein. D genes are given only for firm matches. The size entry is marked missing in some rows and otherwise reads once, few, many or a size class.

>TRBV11-2|TRBD1|17|TRBJ1-3|.
TGTGCCAGCAGCTTATGGGACAGGTTAAACTCTGGAAACACCATATATTTT
CASSLWDRLNSGNTIYF
>TRBV2|TRBD2|14|TRBJ2-1|.
TGTGCCAGCAGTGTGGCGGGGGGATTTATTGAGCAGTTCTTC
CASSVAGGFIEQFF
>TRBV6-1|.|11|TRBJ1-2|.
TGTTCCAGCAGTGTCGGCGGGGGCTACACCTTC
CSSSVGGGYTF
>TRBV30|.|14|TRBJ2-7|.
TGTGCCTGGAAAGACAGCAGGGGTACCTACGAGCAGTACTTC
CAWKDSRGTYEQYF
>TRBV7-8|.|15|TRBJ2-2|.
TGTGCCAGCAGTCCCAGACAGGATGACACCGGGGAGCTGTTTTTT
CASSPRQDDTGELFF
>TRBV7-9|.|14|TRBJ1-2|.
TGTGCCAGCAGCTTACGACAGGATGTAGGTGGCTACACCTTC
CASSLRQDVGGYTF
>TRBV15|TRBD1|13|TRBJ2-5|.
TGTGCCACCACCGACAGGGACCGAGAGACCCAGTACTTC
CATTDRDRETQYF
>TRBV11-2|TRBD1|17|TRBJ2-7|.
TGTGCCAGCAGCTTAGATCATAGGGACAGGGGGGCCCACGAGCAGTACTTC
CASSLDHRDRGAHEQYF
>TRBV7-3|TRBD1|13|TRBJ2-7|few
TGTGCCAGCAGCAAAGGGACAGGGAGCGAGCAGTACTTC
CASSKGTGSEQYF
>TRBV5-1|.|12|TRBJ1-1|.
TGCGCCAGCAGCTCTACGAACACTGAAGCTTTCTTT
CASSSTNTEAFF
>TRBV11-3|TRBD1|18|TRBJ2-2|.
TGTGCCAGCAGCCCTCGTAAAGGGGGGACAGGGGGCCACGGGGAGCTGTTTTTT
CASSPRKGGTGGHGELFF
>TRBV6-5|.|13|TRBJ1-1|.
TGTGCCAGCAGTTACTCCGCACCAGGGCCCGCTTTCTTT
CASSYSAPGPAFF
>TRBV24-1|.|17|TRBJ2-5|.
TGTGCCACCAGTGACCAAAGGTACCGGGAAGAAGGAGAGACCCAGTACTTC
CATSDQRYREEGETQYF
>TRBV30|.|16|TRBJ1-1|.
TGTGCCTGGAGCGCCAAACGAACAGGAGCGAACACTGAAGCTTTCTTT
CAWSAKRTGANTEAFF
>TRBV28|.|14|TRBJ1-4|once
TGTGCCAGCAGTCTGTCCCGGGGAGGGGAAAAACTGTTTTTT
CASSLSRGGEKLFF
>TRBV5-1|.|11|TRBJ1-1|.
TGCGCCAGTAAGCTTGGTTTTGAAGCTTTCTTT
CASKLGFEAFF
>TRBV7-9|.|17|TRBJ1-4|.
TGTGCCAGCAGCTCCCGAGAGTTAGGGGCAACTAATGAAAAACTGTTTTTT
CASSSRELGATNEKLFF
>TRBV5-1|TRBD1|15|TRBJ1-1|.
TGCGCCAGCAGCCCGGGACAGGGGATAGGCACTGAAGCTTTCTTT
CASSPGQGIGTEAFF
>TRBV4-2|TRBD2|19|TRBJ2-7|once
TGTGCCAGCAGCCAAGATCAACTAGCGGGAAAAAGTGTTAGCTACGAGCAGTACTTC
CASSQDQLAGKSVSYEQYF
>TRBV28|.|16|TRBJ1-6|.
TGTGCCAGTATGGAGGAACGAAGCTCCTATAATTCACCCCTCCACTTT
CASMEERSSYNSPLHF
>TRBV3-1/TRBV3-2|.|14|TRBJ2-1|.
TGTGCCAGCAGCCAAGCGAGCTCCTACAATGAGCAGTTCTTC
CASSQASSYNEQFF
>TRBV28|.|14|TRBJ1-2|.
TGTGCCAGCAGTACTACGGGTAGTACCTATGGCTACACCTTC
CASSTTGSTYGYTF
>TRBV24-1|TRBD2|16|TRBJ2-1|.
TGTGCCACCAGTGACTCCTGGGGTCCGGGGGGGGATGAGCAGTTCTTC
CATSDSWGPGGDEQFF
>TRBV5-1|TRBD2|15|TRBJ2-1|.
TGCGCCAGCGGGGCCCCCGGCCTAGCGGGAAATGAGCAGTTCTTC
CASGAPGLAGNEQFF
>TRBV7-8|.|22|TRBJ2-1|.
TGTGCCAGCAGCTTAGTTGGACAGGGGGTTCCGGGACTAGCGGAGGCTTTCAATGAGCAGTTCTTC
CASSLVGQGVPGLAEAFNEQFF
>TRBV5-1|.|14|TRBJ2-2|once
TGCGCCAGCAGCTTGGTCGCGGGCACCGGGGAGCTGTTTTTT
CASSLVAGTGELFF
>TRBV19|TRBD1|14|TRBJ1-5|.
TGTGCCAGTGAGCCGGACAGGGCCGGTCAGCCCCAGCATTTT
CASEPDRAGQPQHF
>TRBV21-1|.|13|TRBJ2-3|.
TGTGCCACCCTAGCGGGGGCAAGGGATACGCAGTATTTT
CATLAGARDTQYF
>TRBV6-5|TRBD1|14|TRBJ1-1|.
TGTGCCAGCAAGCTACAGGGGGCGGGCACTGAAGCTTTCTTT
CASKLQGAGTEAFF
>TRBV5-1|TRBD1|14|TRBJ1-2|.
TGCGCCAGCAGCTTGGGACAGGGGATCTATGGCTACACCTTC
CASSLGQGIYGYTF
>TRBV19|.|13|TRBJ2-7|.
TGTGCCAGTAGTATAGCGGGACTGGACGAGCAGTACTTC
CASSIAGLDEQYF
>TRBV3-1/TRBV3-2|TRBD1|16|TRBJ1-2|.
TGTGCCAGCAGCCAAGAGCAGGGGGTAATACCCTATGGCTACACCTTC
CASSQEQGVIPYGYTF
>TRBV19|.|15|TRBJ2-1|.
TGTGCCAGTAGTTGGTCGGCGGATGCTGACAATGAGCAGTTCTTC
CASSWSADADNEQFF
>TRBV7-9|.|15|TRBJ1-3|.
TGTGCCAGCAGCCGGGAGGCAGGGGCTGGAAACACCATATATTTT
CASSREAGAGNTIYF
>TRBV6-5|TRBD2|14|TRBJ2-3|.
TGTGCCAGCAGGCTAGCGGGTAGGACAGATACGCAGTATTTT
CASRLAGRTDTQYF
>TRBV5-6|.|14|TRBJ1-2|.
TGTGCCAGCAGCCCCCTTGGAGCTAACTATGGCTACACCTTC
CASSPLGANYGYTF
>TRBV10-3|.|14|TRBJ1-5|.
TGTGCCATCAGTGAATATATACGGAGGCAGCCCCAGCATTTT
CAISEYIRRQPQHF
>TRBV13|.|15|TRBJ1-1|.
TGTGCCAGCACCCTGGGAGGACCAGCAAACACTGAAGCTTTCTTT
CASTLGGPANTEAFF
>TRBV19|.|13|TRBJ1-2|.
TGTGCCAGTAGTACCGACAGGTTTGGGGGCTACACCTTC
CASSTDRFGGYTF
>TRBV28|TRBD1|16|TRBJ1-1|.
TGTGCCAGCAGTTTCTACCAGGGGGCGGGTAACACTGAAGCTTTCTTT
CASSFYQGAGNTEAFF
>TRBV10-3|.|14|TRBJ1-1|.
TGTGCCATCAGTGATGTTGCAGGTGGCACTGAAGCTTTCTTT
CAISDVAGGTEAFF
>TRBV27|.|13|TRBJ1-1|.
TGTGCCAGCCGGACAGAACTGAACACTGAAGCTTTCTTT
CASRTELNTEAFF
>TRBV30|TRBD1|15|TRBJ1-2|.
TGTGCCTGGAGTACGGGAAGGACAGGGACCGGGGGCTACACCTTC
CAWSTGRTGTGGYTF
>TRBV28|.|15|TRBJ1-6|once
TGTGCCAGCAGTTTATATGGTGGGGCCAATTCACCCCTCCACTTT
CASSLYGGANSPLHF
>TRBV4-1|TRBD1|15|TRBJ1-5|once
TGCGCCAGCAGCCAAGGACAGGGGGGCAATCAGCCCCAGCATTTT
CASSQGQGGNQPQHF
>TRBV9|.|13|TRBJ1-4|once
TGTGCCAGCAGCGCTCAGGGGACTGAAAAACTGTTTTTT
CASSAQGTEKLFF
>TRBV9|TRBD1|15|TRBJ1-6|.
TGTGCCAGCAGCGTACGGGACAGCAATCATTCACCCCTCCACTTT
CASSVRDSNHSPLHF
>TRBV29-1|.|11|TRBJ2-1|.
TGCGTATCCGGGACACACAATGAGCAGTTCTTC
CVSGTHNEQFF
>TRBV3-1/TRBV3-2|.|16|TRBJ2-3|.
TGTGCCAGCAGCTTTCAAGATAGTGGGTGGAGGGGAACGCAGTATTTT
CASSFQDSGWRGTQYF
>TRBV7-9|.|14|TRBJ2-7|.
TGTGCCAGCAGCGCTTACAGGGCTCCATACGAGCAGTACTTC
CASSAYRAPYEQYF
>TRBV19|TRBD1|15|TRBJ2-7|.
TGTGCCAGTAGTATAACGGGACAGACCTCCTACGAGCAGTACTTC
CASSITGQTSYEQYF
>TRBV9|.|13|TRBJ1-6|.
TGTGCCAGCAGCGTAGCTCCGGATTCACCCCTCCACTTT
CASSVAPDSPLHF
>TRBV7-3|.|13|TRBJ1-2|.
TGTGCCAGCAGCTCGCGGGAAGGTTCTGGCTACACCTTC
CASSSREGSGYTF
>TRBV9|TRBD1|14|TRBJ1-4|once
TGTGCCAGCAGCGAGGGACAGATTAATGAAAAACTGTTTTTT
CASSEGQINEKLFF